This TCR beta chain was sequenced for a study of Graves' ophthalmopathy and Graves' hyperthyroidism. TCR beta CDR3 regions were amplified from RNA transcripts. An opening RT-PCR round employed HTBI primers and preceded a second-round multiplex PCR. TCRdb processed the multiplex PCR reads anew with MiXCR; each CDR3 protein has one entry. Of roughly 50,000 distinct CDR3 sequences detected, around half appear once; the ten largest clones hold about 24%. This CDR3 has 16 amino acids. Trimming cost V 1 base and J 6 bases; bases outside gene matches: 4. Germline CDR1 is SGHRS and CDR2 is YFSETQ. This clonotype was counted many times. The diagnostic workup employed clinical symptoms, serum thyroxine, TRAb, thyroid ultrasound and orbital computed tomography.

The chain recombines TRBV5-1 with TRBJ2-1, with 13 nucleotides matching TRBD2. Specimen: peripheral blood. This TCR came from an adult man with Graves' ophthalmopathy. The CDR3 nucleotides read TGCGCCAGCAGCTTGACAACTAGCGGGGGGGCCAATGAGCAGTTCTTC. Its translation is CASSLTTSGGANEQFF.